These 25 T cell receptor beta chains originate from one sample sequenced in a study of OX40 agonist ivuxolimab in advanced cancers. Sequencing used immunoSEQ multiplex PCR; TCRdb keeps in-frame clones, though not all of them. The sample holds 95,000 to 150,000 clones; around 93% are singletons and the top ten take approximately 0.15%. This sample comprised CD4+ or CD8+ T cells sorted from blood, obtained in a trial of the OX40 agonist ivuxolimab. Receptors originate from an adult with an advanced solid tumor such as melanoma, head and neck, liver or kidney cancer.

This chain uses TRBV7-8 with TRBJ1-5, with a possible D match to TRBD1 (5 bases). This CDR3 region has 15 residues. Trimming shortened V by 5 bases and J by 11 bases, and 22 bases separated the two germline ends. The V gene's germline CDR1 is SGHVS and CDR2 FQNEAQ. CDR3: CASSPRTRESAAQHF. CDR3 DNA: TGTGCCAGCAGCCCCCGGACAAGGGAATCAGCGGCCCAGCATTTT.

The chain combines TRBV19 with TRBJ2-5; no reliable D call. Trimming took 4 bases from V and 5 from J, leaving 8 bases between them. The CDR3 extends over 12 amino acids. Germline values: CDR1 LNHDA, CDR2 SQIVND (reference sequence). As DNA, the CDR3 is TGTGCCAGTAGTAAAGCTCGGGAGACCCAGTACTTC. Protein: CASSKARETQYF.

The CDR3 coding sequence is TGTGCCAGCAGCTTGGTCGCGGGTTCTATGAACACTGAAGCTTTCTTT. Amino acids: CASSLVAGSMNTEAFF. The chain combines TRBV5-4 with TRBJ1-1; D remains ambiguous. From germline, CDR1 is SGHNT and CDR2 YYREEE (reference sequence). The V gene lost 0 bases and the J gene lost 0 bases, with 12 bases spanning the gap. The length of the CDR3 is 16 residues.

The chain uses TRBV19 and TRBJ1-3, with D uncertain. V lost 9 bases, J lost 0 bases, and 18 bases lay in between. The CDR3 length is 16 residues. Germline V gene sequence: CDR1 LNHDA, CDR2 SQIVND (reference sequence). CDR3 loop: CARKEGRGSSGNTIYF. As DNA, the CDR3 is TGTGCCAGGAAGGAAGGGCGCGGGAGCTCTGGAAACACCATATATTTT.

The CDR3, as DNA: TGTGCCAGCAGCTTAGGGGACAGCAGCTCCTACGAGCAGTACTTC. Encoded protein: CASSLGDSSSYEQYF. V and J are TRBV7-6 and TRBJ2-7; TRBD1 agrees at 7 bases. The junction had 3 bases not matched to a gene; V was cut back by 1 base and J by 0 bases. Germline loops: CDR1 SGHVS, CDR2 FNYEAQ. This CDR3 is built from 15 residues.

To note about this clone: The identical CDR3 is also encoded by other nucleotide sequences in the sample. This chain links TRBV28 with TRBJ1-5; D not certain. V lost 2 bases to trimming and J lost 2 bases, with 4 bases between them. The CDR3 has 13 residues. CDR1 and CDR2 (germline): MDHEN, SYDVKM. The CDR3 is CASSLTGNQPQHF. The CDR3 DNA follows: TGTGCCAGCAGTTTAACGGGCAATCAGCCCCAGCATTTT. Filled out from reference TRBV28 and TRBJ1-5, the complete variable domain reads DVKVTQSSRYLVKRTGEKVFLECVQDMDHENMFWYRQDPGLGLRLIYFSYDVKMKEKGDIPEGYSVSREKKERFSLILESASTNQTSMYLCASSLTGNQPQHFGDGTRLSIL.

V usage is TRBV7-9 and J usage is TRBJ2-5; the D is unclear. CDR3 length: 14 residues. Germline V lookup: CDR1 SEHNR, CDR2 FQNEAQ (reference sequence). V was pared by 2 bases and J by 1 base, with 8 bases between. The CDR3 is CASSLSNFQETQYF. The CDR3 DNA reads TGTGCCAGCAGCTTAAGTAACTTCCAAGAGACCCAGTACTTC.

The chain employs TRBV2 and TRBJ2-5, with D hard to call. V dropped 1 base and J dropped 5 bases, with 2 bases sitting between them. Germline lookup yields CDR1 SNHLY and CDR2 FYNNEI. The CDR3 is made up of 11 amino acids. This chain's CDR3 is CASSEGETQYF. CDR3 DNA: TGTGCCAGCAGTGAAGGGGAGACCCAGTACTTC.

This chain connects TRBV6-5 to TRBJ1-2; possible D gene TRBD1, 5 bases. The CDR3 loop spans 13 amino acids. Germline V lookup: CDR1 MNHEY, CDR2 SVGAGI. Trimming removed 4 bases at V and 7 bases at J, with 13 bases between. The CDR3 DNA is TGTGCCAGCAGTTCCCAGGGTGCGTCTGGCTACACCTTC. It encodes CASSSQGASGYTF.

This sequence joins TRBV28 and TRBJ2-1; 9 bases line up with TRBD2. V was pared by 6 bases and J by 8 bases, with 11 bases of the junction left unmatched. Looked up from germline, CDR1 is MDHEN and CDR2 is SYDVKM. This CDR3 has 15 residues. This chain's CDR3 is CASSPHSGRSDEQFF. The CDR3 coding sequence is TGTGCCAGCAGCCCCCATAGCGGGAGAAGCGATGAGCAGTTCTTC.

The chain uses TRBV14 and TRBJ2-1; 8 bases map to TRBD2. The CDR3 runs 16 residues. The germline CDR1 and CDR2 sequences are SGHDN and FVKESK. The J segment lost 6 bases and the V segment lost 3 bases, leaving 10 bases of the junction unmatched. In DNA form, the CDR3 reads TGTGCCAGCAGCCAGTTGGGACTAGAGACTGGCAATGAGCAGTTCTTC. Protein sequence: CASSQLGLETGNEQFF.

The gene calls are TRBV4-1 and TRBJ2-1; 7 bases map to TRBD2. CDR1 and CDR2 from the germline V gene are MGHRA and YSYEKL. The ends lost 2 bases at V and 0 bases at J; junction bases unmatched: 10. This CDR3 has 18 residues. CDR3 sequence reads: CASSQTLRGTSSYNEQFF. CDR3 bases: TGCGCCAGCAGCCAAACCCTGCGGGGGACCAGCTCCTACAATGAGCAGTTCTTC.

The chain is built from TRBV29-1 and TRBJ2-5; 7 nucleotides line up with TRBD1. Looked up from germline, CDR1 is SQVTM and CDR2 is ANQGSEA. CDR3 length equals 12 residues. V dropped 4 bases and J dropped 2; count of bases not matched to a gene: 1. In DNA form, the CDR3 reads TGCAGCGTTGTGGGACAGCAAGAGACCCAGTACTTC. This gives the protein CSVVGQQETQYF.

This chain links TRBV29-1 with TRBJ1-2; D possibly corresponds to TRBD1 (6 bases). The CDR3 covers 15 residues. From germline, CDR1 is SQVTM and CDR2 ANQGSEA. Trimming shortened V by 0 bases and J by 8 bases, and 19 bases separated the two germline ends. The CDR3 protein is CSVEDRTASSWGYTF. The CDR3 DNA follows: TGCAGCGTTGAAGATAGGACAGCTAGTAGTTGGGGCTACACCTTC.

The chain joins TRBV9 to TRBJ1-1; D is possibly TRBD1 (5 bases). The CDR3 length is 14 residues. Between the trimmed V and J ends, which lost 0 bases and 4 bases, there was a span of 10 bases. The germline gives CDR1 SGDLS, CDR2 YYNGEE. CDR3 amino acids: CASSVAGLGTEAFF. The CDR3 DNA is TGTGCCAGCAGCGTAGCAGGGTTGGGCACTGAAGCTTTCTTT.

V is TRBV10-1 and J is TRBJ2-1; tentative D call: TRBD2 (5 bases). V was shortened by 3 bases and J by 7 bases, with 10 bases between the two germline ends. Germline lookup yields CDR1 WNHNN and CDR2 SYGVQD (reference sequence). The CDR3 runs to 13 residues. CDR3 region: CASSDPGLNEQFF. The CDR3 DNA sequence: TGCGCCAGCAGTGACCCCGGACTTAATGAGCAGTTCTTC.

The V and J genes are TRBV5-1 and TRBJ2-7; D is perhaps TRBD2 (5 bases). This CDR3 comprises 14 residues. CDR1 SGHRS and CDR2 YFSETQ come from the germline V gene. Trimming stripped 4 bases from V and 1 base from J, with 12 bases between. DNA for the CDR3: TGCGCCAGCAGCGAGGGTGCCTGGTCCTACGAGCAGTACTTC. It is translated as CASSEGAWSYEQYF.

The chain joins TRBV5-1 to TRBJ2-3, with D uncertain. Trimming pared 0 bases from V and 2 bases from J, leaving 7 bases between. Germline loops: CDR1 SGHRS, CDR2 YFSETQ. The CDR3 consists of 14 residues. The CDR3 here is CASSLAPDTDTQYF. The CDR3 bases are TGCGCCAGCAGCTTGGCCCCGGACACAGATACGCAGTATTTT.

This rearrangement joins TRBV5-8 to TRBJ2-3; possible D gene TRBD1, 6 bases. CDR3 length: 15 residues. The germline V gene encodes CDR1 SGHTS and CDR2 YDEGEE. V lost 4 bases, J lost 5 bases, and 17 bases lay in between. The CDR3 loop reads CASSPRQGFRDTQYF. For the CDR3, the DNA is TGTGCCAGCAGCCCCCGCCAGGGGTTTCGAGATACGCAGTATTTT.

The chain has TRBV19 and TRBJ2-5; perhaps TRBD1 as D (6 bases). The CDR3 runs to 13 residues. The germline V gene encodes CDR1 LNHDA and CDR2 SQIVND (reference sequence). V was cut by 5 bases and J by 7 bases, with 14 bases left in between. Here the CDR3 reads CASSYQGSGTQYF. The CDR3 nucleotides read TGTGCCAGTAGTTACCAGGGGAGCGGGACCCAGTACTTC.

The count of this clone is one. The V call is TRBV7-9, the J call TRBJ2-1; D may be TRBD1 (7 bases). The CDR3 has 15 residues. Trimming cost V 3 bases and J 5 bases, with 14 bases left between them. Germline CDR1 is SEHNR and CDR2 is FQNEAQ (reference sequence). CDR3 residues: CASSFRGELDNEQFF. The CDR3, as DNA: TGTGCCAGCAGCTTCAGGGGGGAGTTGGACAATGAGCAGTTCTTC.

The gene calls are TRBV7-3 and TRBJ2-5; tentative D call: TRBD1 (5 bases). The CDR3 sequence is 13 residues long. Germline CDR1 reads SGHTA; CDR2 reads FQGTGA. Trimming removed 4 bases at V and 1 base at J, with 7 bases between. CDR3 DNA sequence: TGTGCCAGCAGCTGGACAATCCAAGAGACCCAGTACTTC. This codes for CASSWTIQETQYF.

This rearrangement joins TRBV7-3 to TRBJ2-1; TRBD1 agrees at 9 bases. The CDR3 totals 15 residues. Trimming removed 5 bases from V and 10 bases from J; junction bases left unmatched: 12. The germline CDR1 and CDR2 sequences are SGHTA and FQGTGA. Here the CDR3 DNA reads TGTGCCAGCAGCCTTGAGGGGACAGGGAAACCCGAGCAGTTCTTC. This codes for CASSLEGTGKPEQFF.

Points on this clone: This same CDR3 is encoded by further DNA sequences in the sample. The chain has TRBV14 and TRBJ2-6; the D is unclear. The CDR3 contains 15 residues. The V and J ends lost 6 bases and 4 bases respectively, with 13 bases between them. Germline CDR1 and CDR2: SGHDN and FVKESK. This chain's CDR3 is CASSQLTGGANVLTF. Written as DNA, the CDR3 is TGTGCCAGCAGTCAGCTAACGGGCGGGGCCAACGTCCTGACTTTC.

The rearrangement links TRBV30 to TRBJ1-6; D uncertain. The germline CDR1 and CDR2 sequences are GTSNPN and SVGIG (reference sequence). The V gene lost 1 base and the J gene lost 8 bases, with 9 bases spanning the gap. The CDR3 has 13 amino acids. As DNA, the CDR3 is TGTGCCTGGAGTGGAAAGGCTTATTCACCCCTCCACTTT. This translates into CAWSGKAYSPLHF. The full variable domain, its missing parts supplied by reference TRBV30 and TRBJ1-6, is SQTIHQWPATLVQPVGSPLSLECTVEGTSNPNLYWYRQAAGRGLQLLFYSVGIGQISSEVPQNLSASRPQDRQFILSSKKLLLSDSGFYLCAWSGKAYSPLHFGNGTRLTVT.